These 19 T cell receptor beta chains were all obtained from the same sample, sequenced in a study of beta chain features in type 1 diabetes. Expressed TCRB transcripts got sequenced, as all isolated RNA was reverse transcribed. Some clones are missing from TCRdb's copy, which holds only in-frame ones; the method was immunoSEQ multiplex PCR. This table holds about 130,000 clones, 9.2% found once. Sequences were obtained from central memory CD4+ T cells from blood. These receptors originate from a young man in good health.

This clone occurred a few times. The CDR3 protein is CAWRGDRKNTGELFF. In DNA, the CDR3 is TGTGCCTGGAGGGGAGACAGGAAGAACACCGGGGAGCTGTTTTTT. The chain combines TRBV30 with TRBJ2-2, with D possibly matching TRBD1 (6 bases). Per the germline V gene, CDR1 is GTSNPN and CDR2 is SVGIG (reference sequence). CDR3 size: 15 residues. Trimming cost V 3 bases and J 1 base, with 12 bases left between them. The full variable domain, its missing parts supplied by reference TRBV30 and TRBJ2-2, is SQTIHQWPATLVQPVGSPLSLECTVEGTSNPNLYWYRQAAGRGLQLLFYSVGIGQISSEVPQNLSASRPQDRQFILSSKKLLLSDSGFYLCAWRGDRKNTGELFFGEGSRLTVL.

This clone was counted between two and nine times. V usage is TRBV10-2 and J usage is TRBJ2-7; 7 nucleotides agree with TRBD1. The V gene's germline CDR1 is WSHSY and CDR2 SAAADI. V gave up 6 bases and J gave up 4 bases; unmatched junction bases: 12. This CDR3 is built from 15 residues. This chain's CDR3 is CASREGAGIWYEQYF. The CDR3 DNA follows: TGCGCCAGCAGAGAGGGGGCAGGAATTTGGTACGAGCAGTACTTC.

This clone has only a few counts. The genes are TRBV27 and TRBJ2-7; no reliable D call. The germline CDR1 and CDR2 sequences are MNHEY and SMNVEV (reference sequence). The V end lost 6 bases, the J end lost 5 bases, and 8 bases lay between the germline ends. There are 11 residues in the CDR3. In nucleotides, the CDR3 is TGTGCCAGCAGGTCTATAGACGAGCAGTACTTC. Encoded protein: CASRSIDEQYF.

This clone was observed a few times. The chain recombines TRBV2 with TRBJ2-2; TRBD1 is a possible D gene (6 bases). Germline loops: CDR1 SNHLY, CDR2 FYNNEI. V was pared by 4 bases and J by 1 base, with 7 bases between. The CDR3 extends over 14 amino acids. The DNA for the CDR3 is TGTGCCAGCAGTGTCAGGGGGAACACCGGGGAGCTGTTTTTT. It translates to CASSVRGNTGELFF.

This clone was observed at least ten times. This chain uses TRBV7-9 with TRBJ2-3; 9 bases map to TRBD2. The V and J ends lost 3 bases and 6 bases, in that order; junction bases with no gene match: 7. This CDR3 comprises 15 residues. The germline CDR1 and CDR2 sequences are SEHNR and FQNEAQ (reference sequence). The CDR3 loop reads CASSLGRGGLDTQYF. Written as DNA, the CDR3 is TGTGCCAGCAGCTTGGGGCGGGGGGGCCTCGATACGCAGTATTTT.

This sequence joins TRBV6-1 and TRBJ2-5; 9 nucleotides align to TRBD2. Germline loops: CDR1 MNHNS, CDR2 SASEGT. Trimming took 1 base from V and 4 from J; bases not matched to a gene: 10. This CDR3 spans 17 amino acids. The CDR3 DNA reads TGTGCCAGCAGTGAAGGCGTCTTAGCGGGGGTGGGAGAGACCCAGTACTTC. This gives the protein CASSEGVLAGVGETQYF.

About this clone itself: At one end the junction does not follow the germline gene, possibly because of a read error. V is TRBV30 and J is TRBJ2-7; possibly TRBD1 or TRBD2 for D (5 bases each). Germline CDR1 is GTSNPN and CDR2 is SVGIG (reference sequence). The CDR3 loop spans 13 amino acids. CDR3 DNA sequence: TGTTCCTGGAGTGAGGGGATTTGGTACGAGCAGTACTTC. Protein product: CSWSEGIWYEQYF.

This clone showed up just a few times. The chain employs TRBV6-6 and TRBJ2-7; 8 positions match TRBD1. The germline V gene encodes CDR1 MNHNY and CDR2 SVGAGI (reference sequence). The trim removed 4 bases at V and 2 bases at J, leaving 4 bases unmatched. CDR3 length: 14 residues. CDR3 sequence (DNA): TGTGCCAGCAGTTTTTCACAGGGGGCCTACGAGCAGTACTTC. It specifies CASSFSQGAYEQYF.

The chain combines TRBV5-4 with TRBJ2-2; D is perhaps TRBD2 (5 bases). V was trimmed by 4 bases and J by 1 base, leaving 8 bases between them. Germline assignment: CDR1 SGHNT and CDR2 YYREEE (reference sequence). This CDR3 comprises 14 residues. CDR3 loop: CASSPDLNTGELFF. CDR3 nucleotides: TGTGCCAGCAGCCCGGACTTGAACACCGGGGAGCTGTTTTTT.

There are a few counts of this clone. The chain links TRBV19 to TRBJ2-2; the D gene is possibly TRBD1 (5 bases). The CDR3 length is 15 residues. The germline CDR1 and CDR2 sequences are LNHDA and SQIVND (reference sequence). The V end was cut by 3 bases, the J end by 3 bases, with 11 bases between. The CDR3 DNA is TGTGCCAGTAGTATTGGTCAGGGTTACACCGGGGAGCTGTTTTTT. Translated, it gives CASSIGQGYTGELFF.

This sequence joins TRBV7-9 and TRBJ2-2; TRBD1 matches 10 bases. Germline loops: CDR1 SEHNR, CDR2 FQNEAQ (reference sequence). CDR3 length equals 16 residues. The V gene end was trimmed by 5 bases and the J gene end by 3 bases; junction bases not matched to a gene: 6. CDR3 sequence: CASSDGTGAYTGELFF. DNA for the CDR3: TGTGCCAGCAGCGATGGGACAGGGGCTTACACCGGGGAGCTGTTTTTT.

This clone was seen a handful of times. The chain combines TRBV5-4 with TRBJ1-1; 10 nucleotides agree with TRBD1. The CDR3 runs to 14 residues. Germline CDR1 and CDR2: SGHNT and YYREEE (reference sequence). J lost 4 bases, V lost 3 bases, and 3 bases had no gene match. The CDR3 protein is CASSSGTGVTEAFF. As DNA, the CDR3 is TGTGCCAGCAGCTCCGGGACAGGGGTCACTGAAGCTTTCTTT. The entire variable domain, with the rest obtained from reference TRBV5-4 and TRBJ1-1, is as follows: ETGVTQSPTHLIKTRGQQVTLRCSSQSGHNTVSWYQQALGQGPQFIFQYYREEENGRGNFPPRFSGLQFPNYSSELNVNALELDDSALYLCASSSGTGVTEAFFGQGTRLTVV.

This clone was detected only a few times. This chain connects TRBV14 to TRBJ2-1, with D unclear. The germline V gene encodes CDR1 SGHDN and CDR2 FVKESK. The CDR3 is made up of 16 amino acids. V shed 3 bases and J shed 0 bases, with 12 bases lying between them. The CDR3: CASSQLAISSYNEQFF. The CDR3 DNA is TGTGCCAGCAGCCAGTTAGCCATCAGCTCCTACAATGAGCAGTTCTTC.

This rearrangement joins TRBV6-5 to TRBJ1-5; D perhaps matches TRBD1 (5 bases). This CDR3 is 15 amino acids long. The germline V gene has CDR1 MNHEY and CDR2 SVGAGI. V dropped 6 bases and J dropped 2 bases, with 14 bases sitting between them. In DNA, the CDR3 is TGTGCCAGCAGCCGCAAAACAGGAGGCAATCAGCCCCAGCATTTT. Amino acids: CASSRKTGGNQPQHF.

The chain combines TRBV7-8 with TRBJ2-3; 10 bases align to TRBD2. Trimming cost V 4 bases and J 1 base; bases outside gene matches: 5. Germline lookup yields CDR1 SGHVS and CDR2 FQNEAQ. The CDR3 is made up of 16 amino acids. The CDR3 region has the DNA TGTGCCAGCAGCTCCACCGGGACTAGCGGCACAGATACGCAGTATTTT. Translated, it gives CASSSTGTSGTDTQYF.

The genes are TRBV7-2 and TRBJ2-3; D call uncertain. V was shortened by 0 bases and J by 6 bases, with 10 bases between the two germline ends. The CDR3 contains 14 residues. Germline V lookup: CDR1 SGHTA, CDR2 FQGNSA. CDR3 loop: CASSLAFLGDTQYF. The CDR3 DNA reads TGTGCCAGCAGCTTAGCGTTCCTAGGCGATACGCAGTATTTT.

The sample holds a few counts of this clone. The J gene is TRBJ2-7, the V gene TRBV6-5, with 9 bases that match TRBD2. Germline V lookup: CDR1 MNHEY, CDR2 SVGAGI. Losses at the gene ends were 6 bases for V and 5 bases for J; bases not matched to a gene: 11. This CDR3 region has 15 residues. CDR3 sequence (DNA): TGTGCCAGCAGGCCCGGGTCTAGCGGGGCCCACGAGCAGTACTTC. This encodes CASRPGSSGAHEQYF.

The chain employs TRBV10-3 and TRBJ2-5, with TRBD2 identical over 14 bases. Germline V gene lookup returns CDR1 ENHRY and CDR2 SYGVKD. After removal of 5 bases from V and 2 bases from J, the junction contained 10 bases not matched to a gene. This CDR3 has 18 amino acids. CDR3 DNA: TGTGCCATCAGTAGGACCGGGACTAGCGGGGGCATTCAAGAGACCCAGTACTTC. Protein: CAISRTGTSGGIQETQYF.

This clone was found a few times. The V and J genes are TRBV9 and TRBJ1-3, with TRBD1 matching 8 bases. With V trimmed by 4 bases and J by 3 bases, 15 bases remained unmatched. In germline, CDR1 is SGDLS, CDR2 YYNGEE. This CDR3 contains 18 residues. CDR3 sequence (DNA): TGTGCCAGCAGCTTAGAGTCGACAGGGGTAAAGGGTGGAAACACCATATATTTT. Encoded protein: CASSLESTGVKGGNTIYF.